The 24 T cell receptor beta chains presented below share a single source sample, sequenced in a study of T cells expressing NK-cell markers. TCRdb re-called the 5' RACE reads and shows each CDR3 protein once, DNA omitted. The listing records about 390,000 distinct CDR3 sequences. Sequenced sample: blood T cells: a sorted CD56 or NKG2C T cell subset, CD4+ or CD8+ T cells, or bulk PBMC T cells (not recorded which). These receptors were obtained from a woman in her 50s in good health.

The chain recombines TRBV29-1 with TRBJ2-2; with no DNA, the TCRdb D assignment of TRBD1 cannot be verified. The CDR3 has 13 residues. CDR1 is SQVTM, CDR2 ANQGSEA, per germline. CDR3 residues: CSGLKGAFGELFF.

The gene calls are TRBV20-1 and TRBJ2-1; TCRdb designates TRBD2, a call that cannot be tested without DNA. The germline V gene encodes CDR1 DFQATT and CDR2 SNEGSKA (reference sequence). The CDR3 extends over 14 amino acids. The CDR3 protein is CSARDSGRANEQFF.

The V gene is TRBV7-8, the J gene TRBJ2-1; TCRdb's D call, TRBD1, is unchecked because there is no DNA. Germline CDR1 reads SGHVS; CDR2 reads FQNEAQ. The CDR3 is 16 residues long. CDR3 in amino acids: CASTPYRQGRNNEQFF.

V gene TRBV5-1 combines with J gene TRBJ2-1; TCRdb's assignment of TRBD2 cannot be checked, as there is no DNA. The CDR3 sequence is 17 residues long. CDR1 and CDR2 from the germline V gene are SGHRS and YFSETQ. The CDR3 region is CASSLALTSGSRQEQFF.

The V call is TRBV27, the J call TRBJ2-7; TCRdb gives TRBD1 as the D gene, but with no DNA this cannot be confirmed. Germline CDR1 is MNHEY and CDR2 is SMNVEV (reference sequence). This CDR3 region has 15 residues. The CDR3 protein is CASSSTGTGWFEQYF.

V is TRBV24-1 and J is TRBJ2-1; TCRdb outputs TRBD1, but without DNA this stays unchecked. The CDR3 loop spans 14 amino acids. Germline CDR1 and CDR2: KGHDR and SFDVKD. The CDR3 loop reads CATRRNSGVDEQFF.

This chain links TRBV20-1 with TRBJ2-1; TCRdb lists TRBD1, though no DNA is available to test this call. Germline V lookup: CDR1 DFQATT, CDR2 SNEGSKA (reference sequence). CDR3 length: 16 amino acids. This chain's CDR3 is CSASIAGPGSYNEQFF.

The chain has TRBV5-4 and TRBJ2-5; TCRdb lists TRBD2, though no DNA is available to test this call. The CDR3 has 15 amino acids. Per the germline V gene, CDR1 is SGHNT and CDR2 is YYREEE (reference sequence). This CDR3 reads CASSLDGRAMGTQYF.

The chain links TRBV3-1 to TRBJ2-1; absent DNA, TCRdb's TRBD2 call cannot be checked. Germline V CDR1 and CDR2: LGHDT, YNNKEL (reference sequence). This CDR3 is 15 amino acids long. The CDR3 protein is CASSLLAGVTNEQFF.

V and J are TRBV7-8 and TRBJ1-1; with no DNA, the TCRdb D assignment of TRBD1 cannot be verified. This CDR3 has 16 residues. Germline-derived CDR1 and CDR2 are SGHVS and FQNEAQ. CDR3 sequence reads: CASSPLTGGWHTEAFF.

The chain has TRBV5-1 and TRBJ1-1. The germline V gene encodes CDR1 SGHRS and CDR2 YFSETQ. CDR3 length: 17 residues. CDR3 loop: CASSLGGSLSMNTEAFF. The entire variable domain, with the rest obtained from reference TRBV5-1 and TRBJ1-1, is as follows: KAGVTQTPRYLIKTRGQQVTLSCSPISGHRSVSWYQQTPGQGLQFLFEYFSETQRNKGNFPGRFSGRQFSNSRSEMNVSTLELGDSALYLCASSLGGSLSMNTEAFFGQGTRLTVV.

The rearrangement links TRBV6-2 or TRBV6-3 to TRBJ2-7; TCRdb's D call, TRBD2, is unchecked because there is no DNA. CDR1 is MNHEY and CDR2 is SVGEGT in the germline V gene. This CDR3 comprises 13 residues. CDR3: CASSYGTSYEQYF.

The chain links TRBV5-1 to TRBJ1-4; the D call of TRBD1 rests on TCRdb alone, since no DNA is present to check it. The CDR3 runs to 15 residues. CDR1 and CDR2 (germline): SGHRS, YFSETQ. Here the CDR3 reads CASSETGTGAEKLFF.

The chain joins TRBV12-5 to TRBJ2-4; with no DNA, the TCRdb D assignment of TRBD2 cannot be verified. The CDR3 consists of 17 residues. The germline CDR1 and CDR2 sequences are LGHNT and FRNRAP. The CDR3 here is CASGSLLGGPAKNIQYF.

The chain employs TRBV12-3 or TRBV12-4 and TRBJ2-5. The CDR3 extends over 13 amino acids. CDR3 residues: CASSFQHQGTQYF.

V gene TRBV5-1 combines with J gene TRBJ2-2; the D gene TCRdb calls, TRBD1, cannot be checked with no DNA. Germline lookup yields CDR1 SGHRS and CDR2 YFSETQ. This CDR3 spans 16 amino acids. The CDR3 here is CASSSPGTGPTGELFF.

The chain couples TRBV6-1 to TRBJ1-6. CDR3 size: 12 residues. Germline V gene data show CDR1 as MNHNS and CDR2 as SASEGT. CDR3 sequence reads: CASSMSNSPLHF.

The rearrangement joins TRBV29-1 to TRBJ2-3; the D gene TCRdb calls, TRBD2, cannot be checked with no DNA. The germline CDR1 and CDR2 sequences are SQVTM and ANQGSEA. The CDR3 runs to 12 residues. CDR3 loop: CSGEGGTDTQYF.

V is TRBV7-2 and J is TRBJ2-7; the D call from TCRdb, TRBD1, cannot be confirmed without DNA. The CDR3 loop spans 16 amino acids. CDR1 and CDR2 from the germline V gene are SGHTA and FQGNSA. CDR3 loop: CASSTRGGPGNKAQYF.

CDR3 protein: CASSDGGRASYEQYF. The chain carries TRBV2 and TRBJ2-7; without DNA, the TCRdb call of TRBD2 cannot be checked. There are 15 residues in the CDR3. The germline CDR1 and CDR2 sequences are SNHLY and FYNNEI.

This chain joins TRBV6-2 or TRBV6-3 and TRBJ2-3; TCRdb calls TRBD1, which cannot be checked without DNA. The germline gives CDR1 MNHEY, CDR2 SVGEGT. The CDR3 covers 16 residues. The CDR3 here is CASSFASGKGSDTQYF.

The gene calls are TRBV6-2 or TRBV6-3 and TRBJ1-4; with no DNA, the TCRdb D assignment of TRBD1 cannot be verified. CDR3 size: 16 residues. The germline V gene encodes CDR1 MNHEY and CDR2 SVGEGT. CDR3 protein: CASSYGGQFANEKLFF.

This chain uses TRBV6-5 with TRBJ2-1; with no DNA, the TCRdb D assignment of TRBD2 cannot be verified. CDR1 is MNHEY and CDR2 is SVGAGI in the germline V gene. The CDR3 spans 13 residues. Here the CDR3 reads CASSYSGVGGAFF.

The CDR3 loop reads CASSPSSGKLGETQYF. The chain recombines TRBV12-3 or TRBV12-4 with TRBJ2-5; checking the TCRdb D call of TRBD2 is not possible without DNA. The CDR3 loop spans 16 amino acids.